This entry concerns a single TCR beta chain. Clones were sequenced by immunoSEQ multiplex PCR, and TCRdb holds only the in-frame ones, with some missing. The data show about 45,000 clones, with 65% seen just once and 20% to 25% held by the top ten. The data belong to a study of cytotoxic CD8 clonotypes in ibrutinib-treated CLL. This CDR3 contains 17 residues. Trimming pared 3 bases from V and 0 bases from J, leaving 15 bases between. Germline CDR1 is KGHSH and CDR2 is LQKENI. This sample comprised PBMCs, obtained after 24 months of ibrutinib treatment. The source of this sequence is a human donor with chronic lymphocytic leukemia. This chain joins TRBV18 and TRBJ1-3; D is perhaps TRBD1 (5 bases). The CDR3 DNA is TGTGCCAGCTCACCCCCCGGGACCTCCCTCTCTGGAAACACCATATATTTT. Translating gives CASSPPGTSLSGNTIYF.